What follows describes a single T cell receptor (beta chain). Its target is not known. TCRdb fed the 5' RACE reads into MiXCR, producing one record per CDR3 protein. The sample records 500,000 to 550,000 distinct CDR3 sequences, around 20% being singletons. The data derive from a study of T-cell memory formation after mild COVID-19. Points from the study as a whole: The CD4+ clones that contracted clustered mainly within CM and EM, and the CD8+ clones concentrated in EMRA.

Germline trimming cut 2 bases from V and 2 bases from J; bases unmatched to any gene: 2. This CDR3 has 16 residues. Germline CDR1 reads KGHDR; CDR2 reads SFDVKD. The V call is TRBV24-1, the J call TRBJ2-1; 10 bases are shared with TRBD1. The receptor was isolated from an adult woman who had mild COVID-19 (a few samples of this study predate the infection). Cell type and time point are not known. Sequencing was carried out using PBMCs or a T cell subset sorted from them (not recorded which). The CDR3 here is CATSDSGQGAYNEQFF. In DNA, the CDR3 is TGTGCCACCAGTGATTCCGGACAGGGGGCCTACAATGAGCAGTTCTTC.